This TCR beta chain was sequenced during a study of blood T cell repertoires in COVID-19. About the research overall: Acute and convalescent COVID-19 specimens originated in the United States, Italy and Spain.

Original processing notes: Amplified reference gene primers provided the basis for estimating nucleated cell counts. This table comes from immunoSEQ multiplex PCR, and its TCRdb copy is limited to in-frame clones, with some not included. Clone size and the V and J calls come from that table; the DNA yielded D and trimming. The data show fewer than 80,000 clones, 65% to 90% seen once. Followed longitudinally, the Seattle patients had been enrolled during active infection. This clone has only a few counts. The CDR3 is made up of 15 amino acids. Germline V gene data show CDR1 as SGHDT and CDR2 as YYEEEE. The ends were cut back, 5 bases at V and 0 bases at J, with 9 bases in the middle.

The receptor comes from a man aged 80 or over with COVID-19, enrolled during active disease. The sequenced sample was peripheral blood. The chain links TRBV5-6 to TRBJ1-6; a possible D gene is TRBD1 (5 bases). CDR3 protein: CASRPGYSYNSPLHF. The CDR3 DNA is TGTGCCAGCAGACCAGGGTACTCCTATAATTCACCCCTCCACTTT.